This passage covers 12 T cell receptor beta chains from one sample sequenced in a study of tumour-infiltrating T cells in Burkitt lymphoma. The method was immunoSEQ multiplex PCR; TCRdb's version includes in-frame clones alone and lacks a portion of them. The table has around 1,300 clones, around an eighth seen once. Material: tumor tissue. Receptors originate from a human donor with Burkitt lymphoma.

This chain links TRBV4-2 with TRBJ2-3; D is unresolved. The CDR3 has 15 residues. Germline CDR1 LGHNA, CDR2 YNFKEQ. Trimming removed 0 bases at V and 4 bases at J, with 11 bases between. This CDR3 is CASSQEPFTPDTQYF. The CDR3 coding sequence is TGTGCCAGCAGCCAAGAGCCGTTTACCCCAGATACGCAGTATTTT.

V usage is TRBV7-2 and J usage is TRBJ1-5, with TRBD1 matching over 11 bases. The J segment lost 4 bases and the V segment lost 5 bases, leaving 4 bases of the junction unmatched. The CDR3 runs to 15 residues. Germline values: CDR1 SGHTA, CDR2 FQGNSA. CDR3 DNA sequence: TGTGCCAGCAGCAGGGACAGGGGGGGGAATCAGCCCCAGCATTTT. As protein: CASSRDRGGNQPQHF.

The chain uses TRBV6-6 and TRBJ2-5; 8 bases agree with TRBD1. The J call may be incorrect, as the DNA end agrees better with TRBJ2-7. Germline CDR1 reads MNHNY; CDR2 reads SVGAGI (reference sequence). CDR3 length equals 12 residues. The CDR3 is CASRTTGVEQYF. DNA of the CDR3: TGTGCCAGCAGAACGACAGGGGTCGAGCAGTACTTC.

This clone was seen only a few times. The chain is built from TRBV7-9 and TRBJ2-5; D is possibly TRBD1 or TRBD2 (6 bases each). V was cut by 2 bases and J by 4 bases, with 23 bases left in between. Germline V lookup: CDR1 SEHNR, CDR2 FQNEAQ (reference sequence). There are 18 residues in the CDR3. The DNA for the CDR3 is TGTGCCAGCAGCTTAAGTTCCGGGGGCGATGGGTACAGAGAGACCCAGTACTTC. Protein sequence: CASSLSSGGDGYRETQYF.

V gene TRBV7-9 combines with J gene TRBJ1-4; D gene uncertain. This CDR3 has 12 residues. CDR1 SEHNR and CDR2 FQNEAQ come from the germline V gene (reference sequence). Trimming left V 5 bases short and J 8 bases short, with 9 bases between. Here the CDR3 reads CASSPSGEKLFF. As DNA, the CDR3 is TGTGCCAGCAGCCCCTCCGGCGAAAAACTGTTTTTT.

This clone was detected only a few times. J is TRBJ1-4 and V is TRBV2; no definite D call. The germline V and J ends were trimmed by 2 bases and 8 bases, with 15 bases remaining between them. Germline CDR1 and CDR2: SNHLY and FYNNEI. The CDR3 contains 15 residues. For the CDR3, the DNA is TGTGCCAGCAGTGAATGGACGGCTTTGGGGGAAAAACTGTTTTTT. Translated, it gives CASSEWTALGEKLFF.

This clone came up a few times. This chain connects TRBV7-7 to TRBJ1-1; D perhaps matches TRBD1 (5 bases). The CDR3 is 13 amino acids. The ends were cut back, 5 bases at V and 1 base at J, with 8 bases in the middle. Germline assignment: CDR1 SSHAT and CDR2 FNYEAQ (reference sequence). The CDR3 DNA is TGTGCCAGCAGCGCCGGACAGAACACTGAAGCTTTCTTT. It is translated as CASSAGQNTEAFF.

Points on this clone: Germline is not matched at one junction end, which may reflect a read error. This chain's CDR3 is CASNLLGVTVDEQFF. Written as DNA, the CDR3 is TGTGCCAGCAACTTACTCGGGGTGACTGTCGATGAGCAGTTCTTC. V and J are TRBV11-2 and TRBJ2-1; a possible D gene is TRBD2 (5 bases). Germline V gene lookup returns CDR1 SGHAT and CDR2 FQNNGV. The CDR3 loop spans 15 amino acids. The whole variable domain, filled in from reference TRBV11-2 and TRBJ2-1, reads EAGVAQSPRYKIIEKRQSVAFWCNPISGHATLYWYQQILGQGPKLLIQFQNNGVVDDSQLPKDRFSAERLKGVDSTLKIQPAKLEDSAVYLCASNLLGVTVDEQFFGPGTRLTVL.

This sequence joins TRBV14 and TRBJ1-2; D call uncertain. CDR3 length: 14 residues. The germline V and J ends were trimmed by 3 bases and 2 bases, with 10 bases remaining between them. The germline CDR1 and CDR2 sequences are SGHDN and FVKESK. The CDR3 DNA reads TGTGCCAGCAGCCACTCCCGGATCAACTATGGCTACACCTTC. It translates to CASSHSRINYGYTF.

This clone has only a few counts. The chain recombines TRBV18 with TRBJ2-7; 10 bases agree with TRBD1. V gave up 8 bases and J gave up 3 bases; unmatched junction bases: 4. The CDR3 has 13 amino acids. In germline, CDR1 is KGHSH, CDR2 LQKENI. The DNA of the CDR3 is TGTGCCAGCCGCGGGGACAGGGGCTACGAGCAGTACTTC. It codes for CASRGDRGYEQYF.

This rearrangement joins TRBV5-1 to TRBJ2-3, with D unresolved. CDR3 length: 12 residues. Per germline, CDR1 SGHRS and CDR2 YFSETQ. Trimming cost V 0 bases and J 4 bases, with 3 bases left between them. The chain's CDR3 is CASSLGADTQYF. The CDR3 DNA follows: TGCGCCAGCAGCTTGGGCGCAGATACGCAGTATTTT.

The chain has TRBV4-3 and TRBJ1-1; D remains ambiguous. The V and J ends lost 3 bases and 5 bases respectively, with 13 bases between them. The CDR3 consists of 14 residues. Germline V gene lookup returns CDR1 LGHNA and CDR2 YSLEER. The CDR3 reads CASSQNVGRTEAFF. DNA for the CDR3: TGCGCCAGCAGCCAGAACGTGGGGAGGACTGAAGCTTTCTTT.